The entry below gives a single T cell receptor (beta chain) sequence along with its context. Its specificity is unknown. All of the isolated RNA was reverse transcribed, so expressed TCRB transcripts were sequenced. Samples of naive, central memory and regulatory T cells yielded a mean of about 3.57 million reads. Method: immunoSEQ multiplex PCR; TCRdb's copy keeps in-frame clones and lacks some. The sample gives approximately 140,000 clones, around 8.8% of which show up once; 0.65% to 0.75% is in the top ten. Sorting that relied on CD45RO/CCR7/CD25/CD127/CD95/CD27 yielded CD4+ naive, central memory, regulatory and stem cell-like memory cells. Every sorted population was more than 95% pure. The sample is drawn from a study of beta chain features in type 1 diabetes. Findings of the study overall: Across all four CD4+ subsets, people with type 1 diabetes showed modestly shorter TCRB CDR3s.

Trimming removed 3 bases at V and 2 bases at J, with 17 bases between. Germline V gene data show CDR1 as MGHRA and CDR2 as YSYEKL. CDR3 length: 17 residues. What was sequenced was central memory CD4+ T cells from blood. V gene TRBV4-1 combines with J gene TRBJ2-4; a possible D gene is TRBD2 (5 bases). This clonotype was sampled from a man aged 25-45 years with type 1 diabetes. CDR3 in amino acids: CASSHAVGAQTKNIQYF. The CDR3 region has the DNA TGCGCCAGCAGCCATGCCGTGGGAGCTCAGACCAAAAACATTCAGTACTTC.